The following is a TCR beta chain sequence with its context. Donors were grouped by their self-reported clinical history. Generated by immunoSEQ multiplex PCR, the TCRdb table keeps only in-frame clones and is missing some. Here the sample spans about 160,000 clones, more than 75% being singletons. These data originate in a study of blood T cell repertoires in COVID-19. Across the study: Sources were T cells, B-cell-depleted T cells, or PBMCs; the material itself was cDNA or gDNA.

Germline CDR1 and CDR2: SGHTA and FQGTGA. Trimming at V came to 5 bases and at J to 2 bases, leaving 6 bases not matched to a gene. This CDR3 is 16 amino acids long. The chain uses TRBV7-3 and TRBJ2-3; 11 bases agree with TRBD2. The sample comprised PBMCs or T cells enriched from blood (not recorded which). This sequence was found in a woman between 45 and 60 years old who had recovered from COVID-19. The CDR3: CASSPLAGAPTDTQYF. For the CDR3, the DNA is TGTGCCAGCAGCCCACTAGCGGGGGCTCCCACAGATACGCAGTATTTT.